What follows are 24 T cell receptor beta chains derived from one specimen sequenced in a study of cytomegalovirus exposure and HLA in healthy donors. Primers for the PCR totalled 60 Vbeta and 13 Jbeta. Generated by immunoSEQ multiplex PCR, the TCRdb table keeps only in-frame clones and is missing some. Of about 150,000 clones listed, 75% to 90% were seen once; the top ten hold 1%. Sequenced material: PBMCs. These receptors were taken from a boy between 2 and 10 years old in good health and CMV-seronegative.

This rearrangement joins TRBV28 to TRBJ1-6; 7 nucleotides line up with TRBD1. Trimming cost V 6 bases and J 10 bases; bases outside gene matches: 18. From germline, CDR1 is MDHEN and CDR2 SYDVKM. The CDR3 length is 17 residues. As DNA, the CDR3 is TGTGCCAGCAGCGCCTTTATCGCGAAGACAGGGTTATCACCCCTCCACTTT. Its protein is CASSAFIAKTGLSPLHF.

The rearrangement joins TRBV10-3 to TRBJ2-5, with D maybe TRBD1 (6 bases). Between the trimmed V and J ends, which lost 6 bases and 6 bases, there was a span of 14 bases. This CDR3 region has 13 residues. CDR1 ENHRY and CDR2 SYGVKD come from the germline V gene. The CDR3 nucleotides read TGTGCCATCAGCACCGGACAGAAGAAGACCCAGTACTTC. Encoded protein: CAISTGQKKTQYF.

The chain recombines TRBV5-1 with TRBJ2-1; no clear D gene. Trimming cost V 5 bases and J 5 bases, with 8 bases left between them. This CDR3 is 12 amino acids long. Germline values: CDR1 SGHRS, CDR2 YFSETQ. CDR3 DNA sequence: TGCGCCAGCAGGGCCCGTAACAATGAGCAGTTCTTC. Translating gives CASRARNNEQFF.

The chain joins TRBV13 to TRBJ2-1, with TRBD2 matching 7 bases. The germline gives CDR1 PRHDT, CDR2 FYEKMQ (reference sequence). V shed 4 bases and J 0 bases; nucleotides not matched to a gene: 12. The CDR3 spans 18 residues. CDR3 nucleotide sequence: TGTGCCAGCAGCTCCCCATTAACCCGGGGGGACTCCTACAATGAGCAGTTCTTC. Protein product: CASSSPLTRGDSYNEQFF.

The rearrangement links TRBV11-2 to TRBJ1-2; 9 bases align to TRBD1. The germline gives CDR1 SGHAT, CDR2 FQNNGV. The CDR3 runs 16 residues. J lost 2 bases, V lost 7 bases, and 11 bases had no gene match. CDR3: CASTSGGQGWNYGYTF. CDR3 sequence (DNA): TGTGCCAGCACCTCGGGGGGACAGGGTTGGAACTATGGCTACACCTTC.

The rearrangement uses TRBV6-1 and TRBJ2-5; 14 nucleotides align to TRBD2. The CDR3 is 15 residues long. V was pared by 5 bases and J by 4 bases, with 3 bases of the junction left unmatched. The V gene's germline CDR1 is MNHNS and CDR2 SASEGT. CDR3 sequence reads: CASSLTSGRAETQYF. The CDR3 DNA is TGTGCCAGCAGTCTGACTAGCGGGAGGGCAGAGACCCAGTACTTC.

This clone occurred once. J is TRBJ1-2 and V is TRBV30; D remains unclear. The CDR3 totals 13 residues. V was clipped by 3 bases and J by 7 bases, with 15 bases between them. From germline, CDR1 is GTSNPN and CDR2 SVGIG (reference sequence). The DNA for the CDR3 is TGTGCCTGGAGGCCCACAGTCTCCCCTGGCTACACCTTC. Encoded protein: CAWRPTVSPGYTF.

A note on this clone: Relative to the germline gene, one junction end is altered; a read error may explain this. V and J are TRBV7-9 and TRBJ2-5; possibly TRBD1 for D (5 bases). The CDR3 loop spans 12 amino acids. The germline V gene has CDR1 SEHNR and CDR2 FQNEAQ (reference sequence). CDR3 DNA: TGTTCCAGCAGCCCGGACACGGAGACCCAGTACTTC. It is translated as CSSSPDTETQYF.

This chain uses TRBV6-4 with TRBJ1-1; 7 nucleotides align to TRBD1. Per the germline V gene, CDR1 is MRHNA and CDR2 is SNTAGT. The length of the CDR3 is 16 residues. J gave up 8 bases and V 6 bases, and 18 bases lay outside the gene matches. The CDR3 reads CASRPTTLDRDKEAFF. The CDR3 coding sequence is TGTGCCAGCAGACCCACGACCCTAGACAGGGACAAGGAAGCTTTCTTT.

The gene calls are TRBV6-1 and TRBJ1-4; the D is unclear. Germline CDR1 and CDR2: MNHNS and SASEGT. Trimming removed 4 bases from V and 7 bases from J, with 16 bases in between. The CDR3 runs to 15 residues. CDR3 coding DNA: TGTGCCAGCAGTGTACCGGCGGGGATCGGTGAAAAACTGTTTTTT. This encodes CASSVPAGIGEKLFF.

The chain combines TRBV14 with TRBJ2-5; TRBD2 matches 7 bases. The ends lost 4 bases at V and 2 bases at J; junction bases unmatched: 10. The CDR3 runs 16 residues. Germline loops: CDR1 SGHDN, CDR2 FVKESK. The CDR3 region has the DNA TGTGCCAGCAGCCGTCTAGGCGGGGGTACACAAGAGACCCAGTACTTC. Protein sequence: CASSRLGGGTQETQYF.

The V gene is TRBV29-1, the J gene TRBJ2-3; 13 nucleotides align to TRBD2. CDR1 and CDR2 (germline): SQVTM, ANQGSEA. CDR3 length: 13 amino acids. Trimming cost V 4 bases and J 6 bases; bases outside gene matches: 1. The CDR3 bases are TGCAGCGTTGGGACTAGCGGGGGTGATACGCAGTATTTT. Translated: CSVGTSGGDTQYF.

The CDR3 DNA reads TGTGCCAGCAGTGAAGATCTTCACAGGGCGGCTTTCTTT. Its protein product is CASSEDLHRAAFF. V usage is TRBV2 and J usage is TRBJ1-1, with D tentatively TRBD1 (6 bases). This CDR3 is 13 amino acids long. Germline CDR1 and CDR2: SNHLY and FYNNEI. Trimming removed 1 base from V and 11 bases from J, with 14 bases in between.

This CDR3 reads CASSPWTSGDQETQYF. The CDR3 coding sequence is TGTGCCAGCAGCCCCTGGACTAGCGGGGACCAAGAGACCCAGTACTTC. This sequence joins TRBV11-2 and TRBJ2-5, with 12 bases identical to TRBD2. CDR1 is SGHAT, CDR2 FQNNGV, per germline. There are 16 residues in the CDR3. The V gene end was trimmed by 5 bases and the J gene end by 0 bases; junction bases not matched to a gene: 4.

The chain joins TRBV5-4 to TRBJ2-6; D is uncertain. The V end was cut by 0 bases, the J end by 2 bases, with 6 bases between. Per the germline V gene, CDR1 is SGHNT and CDR2 is YYREEE (reference sequence). The CDR3 has 15 residues. This chain's CDR3 is CASSLVATGANVLTF. The CDR3 DNA reads as TGTGCCAGCAGCTTGGTGGCAACTGGGGCCAACGTCCTGACTTTC.

The chain employs TRBV6-1 and TRBJ1-2; 7 bases align to TRBD1. CDR3 size: 13 residues. Germline V gene data show CDR1 as MNHNS and CDR2 as SASEGT. Trimming removed 8 bases from V and 3 bases from J; junction bases left unmatched: 6. CDR3 nucleotide sequence: TGTGCCAGCTGGAGGGACAGTGACTATGGCTACACCTTC. It is translated as CASWRDSDYGYTF.

The rearrangement joins TRBV28 to TRBJ1-2; 8 positions agree with TRBD1. From germline, CDR1 is MDHEN and CDR2 SYDVKM. V was clipped by 4 bases and J by 5 bases; unmatched bases: 6. CDR3 length equals 14 residues. Here the CDR3 reads CASSSGQGTYGYTF. The CDR3 region has the DNA TGTGCCAGCAGTTCCGGACAGGGAACGTATGGCTACACCTTC.

The J gene is TRBJ2-7, the V gene TRBV6-1; 8 nucleotides agree with TRBD2. This CDR3 is built from 16 residues. Per germline, CDR1 MNHNS and CDR2 SASEGT. Losses at the gene ends were 0 bases for V and 1 base for J; bases not matched to a gene: 5. Here the CDR3 reads CASSEAEASGSYEQYV. The CDR3, as DNA: TGTGCCAGCAGTGAAGCAGAGGCTAGCGGGTCCTACGAGCAGTACGTC.

The CDR3 is CAWSPIPPGNTEAFF. The CDR3 coding sequence is TGTGCCTGGAGCCCTATACCACCAGGAAACACTGAAGCTTTCTTT. The genes are TRBV30 and TRBJ1-1; D uncertain. The length of the CDR3 is 15 residues. CDR1 and CDR2 from the germline V gene are GTSNPN and SVGIG (reference sequence). The germline V and J ends were trimmed by 3 bases and 2 bases, with 16 bases remaining between them. The variable domain in full, completed from reference TRBV30 and TRBJ1-1, reads SQTIHQWPATLVQPVGSPLSLECTVEGTSNPNLYWYRQAAGRGLQLLFYSVGIGQISSEVPQNLSASRPQDRQFILSSKKLLLSDSGFYLCAWSPIPPGNTEAFFGQGTRLTVV.

Worth noting for this clone: The germline gene is not matched at one end of the junction; a read error may be the cause. V and J are TRBV10-2 and TRBJ1-5, with no clear D. Germline CDR1 and CDR2: WSHSY and SAAADI. The CDR3 has 13 residues. Here the CDR3 reads CASSEFLNQPQHF. DNA for the CDR3: TGCGCCAGCAGCGAGTTCCTTAATCAGCCCCAGCATTTT.

This sequence joins TRBV5-6 and TRBJ2-2; the D is unclear. This CDR3 spans 17 amino acids. V was pared by 3 bases and J by 0 bases, with 15 bases between. Germline CDR1 is SGHDT and CDR2 is YYEEEE. The CDR3 bases are TGTGCCAGCAGCTGGGCCCGCCGAGTTACGAACACCGGGGAGCTGTTTTTT. Its protein product is CASSWARRVTNTGELFF.

In this sample, this clone turned up a few times. This sequence joins TRBV28 and TRBJ2-5; a weak D match, TRBD1 (5 bases). The tail of the sequence fits TRBJ2-7 better, so the J call may be wrong. The CDR3 extends over 14 amino acids. The germline V gene encodes CDR1 MDHEN and CDR2 SYDVKM. CDR3 DNA sequence: TGTGCCAGCATTAGTGTGGGCAGGGCCTACGAGCAGTACTTC. It translates to CASISVGRAYEQYF.

The V and J genes are TRBV14 and TRBJ2-2; D possibly corresponds to TRBD1 (6 bases). This CDR3 contains 14 residues. The V gene lost 0 bases and the J gene lost 6 bases, with 8 bases spanning the gap. Germline-derived CDR1 and CDR2 are SGHDN and FVKESK. CDR3 amino acids: CASSQDAGAGELFF. The DNA for the CDR3 is TGTGCCAGCAGCCAAGATGCAGGGGCCGGGGAGCTGTTTTTT.

CDR3 sequence reads: CASMAEGETQYF. CDR3 bases: TGTGCCAGCATGGCGGAGGGGGAGACCCAGTACTTC. The chain is built from TRBV2 and TRBJ2-5, with D possibly matching TRBD2 (6 bases). Germline loops: CDR1 SNHLY, CDR2 FYNNEI. CDR3 size: 12 residues. Trimming took off 7 bases at V and 5 bases at J, with 11 bases between the two ends.